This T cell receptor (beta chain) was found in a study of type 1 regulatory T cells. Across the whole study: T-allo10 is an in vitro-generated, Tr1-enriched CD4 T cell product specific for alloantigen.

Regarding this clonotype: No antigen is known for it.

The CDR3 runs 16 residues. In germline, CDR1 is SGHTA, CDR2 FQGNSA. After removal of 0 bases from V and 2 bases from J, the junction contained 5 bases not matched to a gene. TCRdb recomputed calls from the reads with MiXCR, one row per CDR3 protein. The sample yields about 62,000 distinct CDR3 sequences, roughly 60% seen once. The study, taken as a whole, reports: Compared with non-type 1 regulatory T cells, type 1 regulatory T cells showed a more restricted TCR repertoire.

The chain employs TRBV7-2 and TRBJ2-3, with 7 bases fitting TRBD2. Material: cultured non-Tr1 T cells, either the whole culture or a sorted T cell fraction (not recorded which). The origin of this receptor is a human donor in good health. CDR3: CASSLAGGRSTDTQYF. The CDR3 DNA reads TGTGCCAGCAGCTTAGCGGGAGGGCGTTCCACAGATACGCAGTATTTT.